The clone carrying this T cell receptor beta chain came up once. The authors ran a second PCR of about 7 to 11 cycles using a sample-barcoded 5' primer and a J-beta primer mix. MiXCR, run by TCRdb on the 5' RACE reads, gives a single entry per CDR3 protein. The sample has roughly 1,100,000 distinct CDR3 sequences; under 30% are singletons. These data come from a study of blood T cells in healthy people across ages. Germline CDR1 LGHNA, CDR2 YNFKEQ. The length of the CDR3 is 17 residues. V was pared by 5 bases and J by 3 bases, with 23 bases between. Separately, the same data were catalogued under a study of T cells of mothers and their children. That publication notes: Reads recorded for TCR beta CDR3 numbered over 9.5 million per mother and roughly 3 million per child.

This clonotype was obtained from a girl between 2 and 10 years old in good health. Sequences were obtained from blood. The chain couples TRBV4-2 to TRBJ2-7; D possibly corresponds to TRBD2 (7 bases). CDR3 coding DNA: TGTGCCAGCAGCTCTGTAGGGGGGGCTTCCGGACACTACGAGCAGTACTTC. Translating gives CASSSVGGASGHYEQYF.